Following are 3 T cell receptor beta chains from one sample sequenced in a study of cytomegalovirus exposure and HLA in healthy donors. The PCR employed 60 Vbeta primers together with 13 Jbeta primers. Here immunoSEQ multiplex PCR was the method, and the copy in TCRdb shows in-frame clones only, minus some. The sample contains approximately 52,000 clones, 65% to 80% of which appear only once. Sequences were obtained from PBMCs. The receptors here all came from a female donor in good health and CMV-seronegative.

J is TRBJ1-3 and V is TRBV6-5; D remains unclear. The germline gives CDR1 MNHEY, CDR2 SVGAGI. V was shortened by 0 bases and J by 0 bases, with 6 bases between the two germline ends. The CDR3 spans 15 residues. Here the CDR3 reads CASSYSRVSGNTIYF. CDR3 coding DNA: TGTGCCAGCAGTTACTCCCGGGTCTCTGGAAACACCATATATTTT.

This chain links TRBV6-5 with TRBJ2-3, with TRBD2 matching over 7 bases. This CDR3 has 16 amino acids. The V gene's germline CDR1 is MNHEY and CDR2 SVGAGI. Unmatched junction bases numbered 9, after V lost 2 bases and J lost 4 bases. The CDR3, as DNA: TGTGCCAGCAGTTACCAAGGCGGGAGCGGTGCAGATACGCAGTATTTT. It codes for CASSYQGGSGADTQYF.

The chain couples TRBV5-1 to TRBJ1-2, with 8 positions matching TRBD1. J gave up 5 bases and V 0 bases, and 6 bases lay outside the gene matches. CDR3 length: 15 residues. Per the germline V gene, CDR1 is SGHRS and CDR2 is YFSETQ. CDR3 in DNA: TGCGCCAGCAGCTTGGGGACAGGGATCCCTTATGGCTACACCTTC. Protein product: CASSLGTGIPYGYTF.